These 17 T cell receptor beta chains were all obtained from the same sample, sequenced in a study of T cell changes during pregnancy in multiple sclerosis. Assay: immunoSEQ multiplex PCR; the TCRdb copy retains only in-frame clones and omits some. This sample carries some 80,000 clones, approximately 88% of them seen once, and the ten largest clones take about 0.9%. The specimen comprised peripheral blood, sampled in the first trimester of pregnancy. The receptors derive from a female donor in good health, enrolled as a control in a pregnancy study.

This sequence joins TRBV7-2 and TRBJ2-7; no clear D gene. Trimming stripped 8 bases from V and 0 bases from J, with 14 bases between. CDR1 and CDR2 (germline): SGHTA, FQGNSA. The CDR3 contains 14 residues. The CDR3 spells CASSKVRFSYEQYF. CDR3 nucleotide sequence: TGTGCCAGCTCTAAAGTGAGATTCTCCTACGAGCAGTACTTC.

This clone was seen only once. The CDR3 sequence: CASSPLAGGRETQYF. Here the CDR3 DNA reads TGTGCCAGCTCACCCCTAGCGGGGGGCCGTGAGACCCAGTACTTC. The chain combines TRBV18 with TRBJ2-5; the match to TRBD2 covers 11 bases. V shed 3 bases and J 5 bases; nucleotides not matched to a gene: 5. CDR1 KGHSH and CDR2 LQKENI come from the germline V gene. This CDR3 is built from 15 residues.

The rearrangement uses TRBV4-2 and TRBJ2-3, with TRBD2 matching 12 bases. This CDR3 is 19 amino acids long. Germline CDR1 and CDR2: LGHNA and YNFKEQ. Trimming removed 0 bases from V and 4 bases from J; junction bases left unmatched: 11. Here the CDR3 reads CASSQDLVRASGGADTQYF. DNA for the CDR3: TGTGCCAGCAGCCAAGATTTAGTAAGGGCTAGCGGGGGGGCAGATACGCAGTATTTT.

In this sample, this clone turned up a few times. The chain carries TRBV7-8 and TRBJ1-1, with TRBD1 matching over 8 bases. This CDR3 has 13 amino acids. V was pared by 6 bases and J by 3 bases, with 3 bases of the junction left unmatched. CDR1 is SGHVS and CDR2 is FQNEAQ in the germline V gene. CDR3 in DNA: TGTGCCAGCAGTTCACAGGGGGACACTGAAGCTTTCTTT. Translated: CASSSQGDTEAFF.

The J gene is TRBJ1-1, the V gene TRBV5-1; perhaps TRBD1 as D (5 bases). V shed 4 bases and J shed 0 bases, with 13 bases lying between them. The CDR3 spans 15 residues. Germline V CDR1 and CDR2: SGHRS, YFSETQ. CDR3 region: CASSTRGGMNTEAFF. As DNA, the CDR3 is TGCGCCAGCAGCACCCGGGGGGGTATGAACACTGAAGCTTTCTTT.

This clone was found once. The chain joins TRBV14 to TRBJ2-1; TRBD2 matches 10 bases. The ends lost 4 bases at V and 2 bases at J; junction bases unmatched: 5. The V gene's germline CDR1 is SGHDN and CDR2 FVKESK. The length of the CDR3 is 16 residues. CDR3 amino acids: CASSLGSGGAYNEQFF. CDR3 bases: TGTGCCAGCAGCCTTGGGAGCGGGGGGGCCTACAATGAGCAGTTCTTC.

V gene TRBV5-1 combines with J gene TRBJ1-2; 9 positions agree with TRBD1. The CDR3 is 17 residues long. V gave up 3 bases and J gave up 4 bases; unmatched junction bases: 13. Per the germline V gene, CDR1 is SGHRS and CDR2 is YFSETQ. Written as DNA, the CDR3 is TGCGCCAGCAGCTCGATTTCCGGGACAGGGCGGCTCTATGGCTACACCTTC. Encoded protein: CASSSISGTGRLYGYTF.

V usage is TRBV9 and J usage is TRBJ2-4; 7 nucleotides line up with TRBD1. Germline V lookup: CDR1 SGDLS, CDR2 YYNGEE. The CDR3 extends over 14 amino acids. V shed 0 bases, J shed 6 bases, and the junction held 3 bases outside the gene matches. The CDR3 DNA reads as TGTGCCAGCAGCGTAGGGGACAGCTTAAACATTCAGTACTTC. It is translated as CASSVGDSLNIQYF.

The rearrangement joins TRBV19 to TRBJ2-1; 8 nucleotides line up with TRBD1. Germline trimming cut 5 bases from V and 9 bases from J; bases unmatched to any gene: 27. The CDR3 runs 20 residues. The V gene's germline CDR1 is LNHDA and CDR2 SQIVND (reference sequence). This CDR3 reads CASSRKMTGVPTGMASEQFF. CDR3 in DNA: TGTGCCAGTAGTCGGAAGATGACAGGGGTCCCGACAGGAATGGCGAGTGAGCAGTTCTTC. The full variable domain, with the rest looked up from reference TRBV19 and TRBJ2-1, is DGGITQSPKYLFRKEGQNVTLSCEQNLNHDAMYWYRQDPGQGLRLIYYSQIVNDFQKGDIAEGYSVSREKKESFPLTVTSAQKNPTAFYLCASSRKMTGVPTGMASEQFFGPGTRLTVL.

The chain joins TRBV2 to TRBJ2-2; D unclear. The CDR3 is 12 amino acids. V was shortened by 5 bases and J by 3 bases, with 4 bases between the two germline ends. Per the germline V gene, CDR1 is SNHLY and CDR2 is FYNNEI. The CDR3 DNA reads as TGTGCCAGCAGTCGGGACACCGGGGAGCTGTTTTTT. Amino acids: CASSRDTGELFF. Filled out from reference TRBV2 and TRBJ2-2, the complete variable domain reads EPEVTQTPSHQVTQMGQEVILRCVPISNHLYFYWYRQILGQKVEFLVSFYNNEISEKSEIFDDQFSVERPDGSNFTLKIRSTKLEDSAMYFCASSRDTGELFFGEGSRLTVL.

V is TRBV6-4 and J is TRBJ2-1; possible D gene TRBD2, 7 bases. Trimming left V 0 bases short and J 6 bases short, with 12 bases between. The germline CDR1 and CDR2 sequences are MRHNA and SNTAGT. This CDR3 region has 15 residues. The CDR3 DNA sequence: TGTGCCAGCAGTGACTCGTGGGGGGGCGTCAATGAGCAGTTCTTC. Amino acids: CASSDSWGGVNEQFF.

The V gene is TRBV5-6, the J gene TRBJ1-6; 9 bases are shared with TRBD1. Unmatched junction bases numbered 6, after V lost 0 bases and J lost 8 bases. Germline lookup yields CDR1 SGHDT and CDR2 YYEEEE. The CDR3 length is 16 residues. The CDR3 nucleotides read TGTGCCAGCAGCTTGGTTAAGGGACAGGGATATTCACCCCTCCACTTT. Encoded protein: CASSLVKGQGYSPLHF.

The V gene is TRBV7-7, the J gene TRBJ2-2; weak D call: TRBD1 (6 bases). Deletions cut 5 bases from V and 5 bases from J, with 15 bases between. This CDR3 has 15 amino acids. CDR1 SSHAT and CDR2 FNYEAQ come from the germline V gene (reference sequence). In DNA, the CDR3 is TGTGCCAGCAGCATTACAGGGATCGGGACCGGGGAGCTGTTTTTT. This gives the protein CASSITGIGTGELFF.

J is TRBJ1-1 and V is TRBV5-1, with no clear D. V gave up 4 bases and J gave up 8 bases, with 21 bases separating them. There are 15 residues in the CDR3. Germline CDR1 is SGHRS and CDR2 is YFSETQ. This CDR3 is CASSLSEGRVTEAFF. The CDR3 nucleotides are TGCGCCAGCAGCCTTTCTGAAGGCCGGGTTACGGAAGCTTTCTTT.

Written as DNA, the CDR3 is TGCAGCGGTGGGCTACAGATGAACACTGAAGCTTTCTTT. Translated: CSGGLQMNTEAFF. The V gene is TRBV29-1, the J gene TRBJ1-1; D ambiguous. The CDR3 has 13 amino acids. V lost 7 bases and J 0 bases, leaving 12 bases between the germline ends. CDR1 and CDR2 (germline): SQVTM, ANQGSEA.

This chain uses TRBV5-1 with TRBJ2-3, with TRBD1 as a possible D gene (5 bases). Trimming left V 4 bases short and J 2 bases short, with 14 bases between. This CDR3 region has 15 residues. Germline V gives CDR1 SGHRS, CDR2 YFSETQ. The CDR3 here is CASSRPGPPTDTQYF. CDR3 nucleotide sequence: TGCGCCAGCAGCCGACCAGGGCCCCCCACAGATACGCAGTATTTT.

The chain recombines TRBV10-3 with TRBJ2-7, with TRBD2 identical over 10 bases. V was pared by 6 bases and J by 4 bases, with 3 bases of the junction left unmatched. CDR1 and CDR2 (germline): ENHRY, SYGVKD. The CDR3 covers 13 residues. The CDR3 DNA sequence: TGTGCCATCAGGGAAGCGGGAGGGTACGAGCAGTACTTC. Translating gives CAIREAGGYEQYF.